The T cell receptor beta chain described here comes from a study of identical twins. Trimming took 3 bases from V and 5 from J; bases not matched to a gene: 10. This CDR3 is 17 amino acids long. This clonotype was counted a few times. TCRdb processed the 5' RACE reads anew with MiXCR; each CDR3 protein has one entry. The repertoire has some 1,700,000 distinct CDR3 sequences, roughly 35% of them found once; the top ten carry about 0.25%. The sequence was obtained from a newborn girl in good health. The V call is TRBV12-3 or TRBV12-4, the J call TRBJ1-6; 7 nucleotides agree with TRBD1. The sample taken for sequencing was cord blood. The CDR3 region is CASSLNWAGGDNSPLHF. The CDR3 coding sequence is TGTGCCAGCAGTTTGAATTGGGCAGGGGGGGATAATTCACCCCTCCACTTT.